The 7 T cell receptor beta chains reported below all come from one sample, sequenced in a study of T cell responses to AZD1222 COVID-19 vaccine (dated by TCRdb to about 2021). The library was built by means of the immunoSEQ multiplex PCR assay. This is the immuneACCESS table as TCRdb keeps it, with only in-frame sequences that have V and J called. A part of the clones is gone; compared with another copy, unresolved V genes explain less than half, and the rest is unexplained. This sample comprises fewer than 7,000 clones, about 90% of them detected only once. The ten largest make up 15% of the sample. The intended sense of this specimen's time point label: about 28 days (+/-7) after the second vaccine dose. The sequencing used peripheral blood, collected 28 days after the second AZD1222 dose. These receptors were obtained from an adult who received the AZD1222 COVID-19 vaccine.

This chain uses TRBV6-5 with TRBJ1-6, with TRBD1 matching 9 bases. The CDR3 has 16 residues. CDR1 MNHEY and CDR2 SVGAGI come from the germline V gene. Trimming at V came to 4 bases and at J to 5 bases, leaving 6 bases not matched to a gene. As DNA, the CDR3 is TGTGCCAGCAGTTGGTCCCGGGACAGGGATAATTCACCCCTCCACTTT. Translation gives CASSWSRDRDNSPLHF.

DNA for the CDR3: TGTGCCAGCAGTTTACGGGTGGGGAGGACTGAAGCTTTCTTT. Its translation: CASSLRVGRTEAFF. The genes are TRBV27 and TRBJ1-1; no firm D call. V was trimmed by 2 bases and J by 5 bases, leaving 12 bases between them. Germline values: CDR1 MNHEY, CDR2 SMNVEV (reference sequence). The CDR3 consists of 14 residues.

The genes are TRBV7-8 and TRBJ2-2; no clear D gene. Per the germline V gene, CDR1 is SGHVS and CDR2 is FQNEAQ. The CDR3 sequence is 12 residues long. V was pared by 6 bases and J by 2 bases, with 4 bases between. The CDR3 sequence is CASSSNTGELFF. The CDR3 nucleotides read TGTGCCAGCAGTTCCAACACCGGGGAGCTGTTTTTT.

CDR3 protein: CASIPGQNTGELFF. In DNA form, the CDR3 reads TGTGCCAGCATCCCGGGACAGAACACCGGGGAGCTGTTTTTT. The gene calls are TRBV7-2 and TRBJ2-2, with D possibly matching TRBD1 (6 bases). The CDR3 sequence is 14 residues long. The V and J ends lost 7 bases and 1 base respectively, with 10 bases between them. Germline V lookup: CDR1 SGHTA, CDR2 FQGNSA.

The V gene is TRBV6-1, the J gene TRBJ1-2, with D maybe TRBD1 (5 bases). Trimming removed 0 bases at V and 4 bases at J, with 21 bases between. Germline lookup yields CDR1 MNHNS and CDR2 SASEGT. CDR3 size: 18 residues. CDR3 amino acids: CASSEAGLGPLAGYGYTF. The DNA of the CDR3 is TGTGCCAGCAGTGAAGCGGGTCTGGGACCCCTTGCGGGCTATGGCTACACCTTC.

This rearrangement joins TRBV18 to TRBJ1-3; D remains ambiguous. Trimming stripped 3 bases from V and 3 bases from J, with 9 bases between. CDR1 is KGHSH and CDR2 is LQKENI in the germline V gene. The CDR3 length is 14 residues. The CDR3 sequence is CASSPSGDGNTIYF. The CDR3 bases are TGTGCCAGCTCACCCTCCGGGGATGGAAACACCATATATTTT.

This chain joins TRBV7-3 and TRBJ2-2, with D tentatively TRBD2 (5 bases). Trimming removed 2 bases at V and 11 bases at J, with 15 bases between. The CDR3 loop spans 14 amino acids. Germline-derived CDR1 and CDR2 are SGHTA and FQGTGA. The CDR3 spells CASSLGLARGELFF. The CDR3 region has the DNA TGTGCCAGCAGCTTAGGCCTAGCCAGAGGAGAGCTGTTTTTT.